The rows below give T cell receptor beta chains drawn from one sample of a study of CD8 T cells in Susac syndrome. TCRdb independently ran MiXCR on the immunoSEQ multiplex PCR reads; one entry per CDR3 protein. Among 150,000 to 200,000 distinct CDR3 sequences, around 94% were seen once, and the ten largest hold over 0.12%. Sample: CD4+ T cells from PBMCs. Receptors were obtained from a human donor in good health. Both conserved end residues are part of each CDR3. A D gene is named only where the DNA matches it firmly. A clone size is listed for some rows: how often the clone was seen (once, few, many), or a class if it is expanded.

len	d_gene	v_gene	j_gene	abundance	CDR3aa	CDR3nt
15	-	TRBV24-1	TRBJ2-1	-	CATSDSQGGGNEQFF	TGTGCCACCAGTGATTCACAGGGAGGGGGCAATGAGCAGTTCTTC
13	-	TRBV6-2/TRBV6-3	TRBJ2-3	-	CASKGLGTDTQYF	TGTGCCAGCAAGGGGTTGGGAACAGATACGCAGTATTTT
14	-	TRBV23-1	TRBJ2-7	-	CASSHQLNRGEQYF	TGCGCCAGCAGTCACCAGCTTAACCGGGGTGAGCAGTACTTC
15	-	TRBV12-3/TRBV12-4	TRBJ2-3	-	CASSFRTAGADTQYF	TGTGCCAGCAGTTTCCGAACCGCAGGGGCAGATACGCAGTATTTT
15	-	TRBV6-5	TRBJ2-1	-	CASGTRARPFDEQFF	TGTGCCAGCGGGACCCGGGCCAGGCCGTTCGATGAGCAGTTCTTC
15	-	TRBV9	TRBJ2-7	-	CASSVYGLGGTEQYF	TGTGCCAGCAGCGTTTACGGACTAGGGGGAACGGAGCAGTACTTC
13	-	TRBV20-1	TRBJ1-1	-	CSARVAKNTEAFF	TGCAGTGCTAGAGTAGCCAAGAACACTGAAGCTTTCTTT
14	TRBD2	TRBV20-1	TRBJ2-3	-	CSASKRDGQDTQYF	TGCAGTGCTAGTAAGCGGGATGGACAAGATACGCAGTATTTT
12	-	TRBV28	TRBJ1-5	-	CASSLMNQPQHF	TGTGCCAGCAGTTTAATGAATCAGCCCCAGCATTTT
14	TRBD2	TRBV28	TRBJ2-7	-	CASSLLAGTYEQYF	TGTGCCAGCAGTTTACTAGCGGGGACCTACGAGCAGTACTTC
15	-	TRBV29-1	TRBJ2-3	-	CSVGRGLGSTDTQYF	TGCAGCGTGGGTAGGGGTCTAGGGAGCACAGATACGCAGTATTTT
13	-	TRBV29-1	TRBJ2-2	-	CSVVHQNTGELFF	TGCAGCGTTGTACACCAAAACACCGGGGAGCTGTTTTTT
11	-	TRBV11-2	TRBJ1-1	once	CASSLQGVAFF	TGTGCCAGCAGCTTGCAGGGTGTGGCTTTCTTT
12	-	TRBV3-1	TRBJ1-1	-	CASSSSRSEAFF	TGTGCCAGCAGCTCCTCGAGAAGTGAAGCTTTCTTT
13	TRBD1	TRBV27	TRBJ1-2	few	CASSFGTGVGYTF	TGTGCCAGCAGTTTTGGGACAGGGGTTGGCTACACCTTC
13	-	TRBV4-3	TRBJ2-5	-	CASSQDRAETQYF	TGCGCCAGCAGCCAAGATCGGGCGGAGACCCAGTACTTC
14	TRBD1	TRBV29-1	TRBJ1-2	-	CSVEEGDRIYGYTF	TGCAGCGTTGAAGAAGGGGACAGGATCTATGGCTACACCTTC
11	-	TRBV2	TRBJ2-5	once	CASGAEETQYF	TGTGCCAGCGGAGCTGAAGAGACCCAGTACTTC
13	TRBD1	TRBV10-3	TRBJ2-5	-	CATMGQGGETQYF	TGTGCCACTATGGGACAGGGGGGGGAGACCCAGTACTTC
13	-	TRBV12-3/TRBV12-4	TRBJ2-5	-	CASNRRRFETQYF	TGTGCCAGCAACCGCAGGCGCTTCGAGACCCAGTACTTC
12	-	TRBV2	TRBJ2-2	-	CASSADTGELFF	TGTGCCAGCAGTGCAGACACCGGGGAGCTGTTTTTT
13	TRBD1	TRBV29-1	TRBJ2-7	-	CSVGQGSSYEQYF	TGCAGCGTAGGACAGGGGAGCTCCTACGAGCAGTACTTC
16	-	TRBV7-9	TRBJ1-4	-	CASSPRGGELNEKLFF	TGTGCCAGCAGCCCAAGGGGAGGGGAACTTAATGAAAAACTGTTTTTT
14	TRBD2	TRBV3-1	TRBJ2-5	once	CASRITSGEETQYF	TGTGCCAGCAGGATCACTAGCGGAGAAGAGACCCAGTACTTC
15	-	TRBV30	TRBJ1-5	-	CAWSALHKGGQPQHF	TGTGCCTGGAGTGCACTCCATAAGGGAGGTCAGCCCCAGCATTTT
15	-	TRBV5-1	TRBJ2-7	-	CASSGGFLKTYEQYF	TGCGCCAGCAGCGGGGGTTTTCTAAAAACCTACGAGCAGTACTTC
14	-	TRBV20-1	TRBJ1-4	-	CSATLQGLGEKLFF	TGCAGTGCCACCCTCCAAGGATTGGGTGAAAAACTGTTTTTT
13	-	TRBV24-1	TRBJ2-1	-	CATSSWSYNEQFF	TGTGCCACCAGTTCCTGGTCCTACAATGAGCAGTTCTTC
13	-	TRBV20-1	TRBJ2-7	-	CSARGLDGYEQYF	TGCAGTGCTAGGGGGCTCGACGGTTACGAGCAGTACTTC
12	TRBD1	TRBV12-3/TRBV12-4	TRBJ2-7	-	CASSSTGGEQYF	TGTGCCAGCAGTTCCACAGGGGGAGAGCAGTACTTC
15	-	TRBV4-3	TRBJ2-2	-	CASSHPGQTSGELFF	TGCGCCAGCAGCCATCCCGGACAAACCAGCGGGGAGCTGTTTTTT
14	TRBD1	TRBV7-9	TRBJ1-1	-	CASSFDRGSTEAFF	TGTGCCAGCAGCTTCGACAGGGGGAGCACTGAAGCTTTCTTT
14	-	TRBV5-1	TRBJ2-7	-	CASGAGTARNEQYF	TGCGCCAGCGGCGCCGGGACCGCGCGGAACGAGCAGTACTTC
13	-	TRBV29-1	TRBJ2-1	-	CSVERGSGNEQFF	TGCAGCGTTGAAAGGGGGTCAGGCAATGAGCAGTTCTTC
13	-	TRBV20-1	TRBJ1-5	-	CSARQISNQPQHF	TGCAGTGCTCGCCAGATTAGCAATCAGCCCCAGCATTTT
12	-	TRBV7-2	TRBJ2-7	-	CASSLEVKAQYF	TGTGCCAGCAGCTTAGAGGTGAAGGCGCAGTACTTC
16	-	TRBV21-1	TRBJ1-2	-	CASSKPLAQGAYGYTF	TGTGCCAGCAGCAAGCCCCTCGCGCAGGGCGCCTATGGCTACACCTTC
14	TRBD1	TRBV7-3	TRBJ2-7	-	CASSFGDRAYEQYF	TGTGCCAGCAGCTTTGGGGACAGGGCCTACGAGCAGTACTTC
12	-	TRBV2	TRBJ2-1	-	CASSDTGSEQFF	TGTGCCAGCAGTGATACGGGTAGTGAGCAGTTCTTC
15	TRBD1	TRBV12-3/TRBV12-4	TRBJ1-2	once	CASSLARGLPYGYTF	TGTGCCAGCAGTTTAGCCAGGGGGCTCCCCTATGGCTACACCTTC
15	-	TRBV6-5	TRBJ1-6	-	CASRLDGTPGSPLHF	TGTGCCAGCAGGCTAGATGGCACGCCGGGGTCACCCCTCCACTTT
13	-	TRBV12-3/TRBV12-4	TRBJ1-1	-	CASSSGWVTEAFF	TGTGCCAGCAGTTCCGGTTGGGTCACTGAAGCTTTCTTT